This T cell receptor beta chain originates from a study of blood T cell repertoires in COVID-19. Trimming took 3 bases from V and 14 from J; bases not matched to a gene: 17. CDR1 is MDHEN, CDR2 SYDVKM, per germline. CDR3 length: 15 amino acids. This table comes from immunoSEQ multiplex PCR, and its TCRdb copy is limited to in-frame clones, with some not included. The table records 200,000 or so clones, roughly nine tenths of them present only once. This clone was seen only a few times. This sequence joins TRBV28 and TRBJ1-2, with 8 bases lining up with TRBD1. This receptor was obtained from a man aged 25-40 years who had recovered from COVID-19. Sequences were obtained from PBMCs or T cells enriched from blood (not recorded which). The CDR3: CASSFEDRDAYSGTF. The CDR3 coding sequence is TGTGCCAGCAGTTTCGAGGACAGGGATGCGTATTCGGGGACCTTC.